One and the same sample provided the 9 T cell receptor beta chains below, sequenced in a study of blood T cells in healthy people across ages. A second roughly 6 to 12 cycle PCR used barcoded and J-beta primers. MiXCR, applied by TCRdb to the 5' RACE reads, yields one record per CDR3 protein. The sample has around 940,000 distinct CDR3 sequences; roughly 51% are singletons. Source material: blood. Receptor source: a woman aged 55-70 years in good health.

V is TRBV3-1 and J is TRBJ2-1, with 9 positions matching TRBD1. Unmatched junction bases numbered 6, after V lost 1 base and J lost 5 bases. CDR3 length: 16 amino acids. Germline V gene data show CDR1 as LGHDT and CDR2 as YNNKEL (reference sequence). The CDR3 DNA reads as TGTGCCAGCAGCCAAGTTCCGGGACAGGGCGACAATGAGCAGTTCTTC. Amino acid sequence: CASSQVPGQGDNEQFF.

The rearrangement links TRBV5-1 to TRBJ2-1; 7 positions agree with TRBD1. The assigned J gene may be wrong: the sequence end matches TRBJ2-7 better. Germline CDR1 is SGHRS and CDR2 is YFSETQ. The CDR3 is made up of 15 amino acids. DNA of the CDR3: TGCGCCAGCAGTCCCAGACAGGGAACCTACAATGAGCAGTACTTC. Amino acid sequence: CASSPRQGTYNEQYF.

The gene calls are TRBV12-3 or TRBV12-4 and TRBJ2-4, with D perhaps being TRBD1 or TRBD2 (5 bases each). The tail of the sequence fits TRBJ2-7 better, so the J call may be wrong. CDR3 size: 14 residues. The chain's CDR3 is CASSLYQGVGEQYF. The CDR3, as DNA: TGTGCCAGCAGTTTGTACCAGGGAGTCGGCGAGCAGTACTTC.

This chain links TRBV11-2 with TRBJ2-3; D remains ambiguous. V was trimmed by 5 bases and J by 2 bases, leaving 14 bases between them. The CDR3 contains 15 residues. Germline V gene sequence: CDR1 SGHAT, CDR2 FQNNGV. The chain's CDR3 is CASSPPEAFTDTQYF. CDR3 nucleotide sequence: TGTGCCAGCAGCCCCCCTGAAGCCTTCACAGATACGCAGTATTTT.

A few counts support this clonotype. The V gene is TRBV14, the J gene TRBJ2-2; no clear D. In germline, CDR1 is SGHDN, CDR2 FVKESK. The CDR3 has 13 residues. Trimming took 4 bases from V and 7 from J, leaving 10 bases between them. CDR3 in DNA: TGTGCCAGCAGCCGCCAGCAGCACGGGGAGCTGTTTTTT. Protein product: CASSRQQHGELFF. Supplemented by reference TRBV14 and TRBJ2-2, the full variable domain reads EAGVTQFPSHSVIEKGQTVTLRCDPISGHDNLYWYRRVMGKEIKFLLHFVKESKQDESGMPNNRFLAERTGGTYSTLKVQPAELEDSGVYFCASSRQQHGELFFGEGSRLTVL.

The chain links TRBV6-5 to TRBJ1-2; no clear D. The germline V and J ends were trimmed by 6 bases and 8 bases, with 13 bases remaining between them. Germline V gene sequence: CDR1 MNHEY, CDR2 SVGAGI. There are 12 residues in the CDR3. CDR3 coding DNA: TGTGCCAGCAGCCCTGGGGTGGGGGGCTACACCTTC. Protein product: CASSPGVGGYTF.

The J gene is TRBJ2-7, the V gene TRBV28; 9 bases map to TRBD2. This CDR3 spans 17 amino acids. V gave up 3 bases and J gave up 3 bases; unmatched junction bases: 12. Germline-derived CDR1 and CDR2 are MDHEN and SYDVKM. The CDR3 sequence is CASSFNPGLATYYEQYF. CDR3 bases: TGTGCCAGCAGTTTTAATCCCGGACTAGCGACCTACTACGAGCAGTACTTC.

The genes are TRBV4-1 and TRBJ2-2, with D possibly TRBD2 on 7 matching bases. Trimming took 1 base from V and 8 from J, leaving 14 bases between them. From germline, CDR1 is MGHRA and CDR2 YSYEKL. The CDR3 has 15 amino acids. CDR3 DNA: TGCGCCAGCAGCCAAGTTCGAAGGGGGGGAGGGGAGCTGTTTTTT. It specifies CASSQVRRGGGELFF.

This clonotype has just a few counts. The V and J genes are TRBV27 and TRBJ1-2; D might be TRBD1 (6 bases). Germline V gene lookup returns CDR1 MNHEY and CDR2 SMNVEV (reference sequence). Between the trimmed V and J ends, which lost 2 bases and 4 bases, there was a span of 14 bases. The CDR3 spans 15 residues. As DNA, the CDR3 is TGTGCCAGCAGTTTAAATTTGGGGACACGCTATGGCTACACCTTC. Translation: CASSLNLGTRYGYTF.